The 29 T cell receptor beta chains given below trace back to one sample, sequenced in a study of neurological immune-mediated disorders. Time point defined: technical triplicate 2. TCRdb recomputed calls from the 5' RACE reads with MiXCR, one row per CDR3 protein. The sample holds 25,000 to 35,000 distinct CDR3 sequences, roughly 15% seen once. Sequenced material: CD4+ T cells from blood. The receptors were gathered from a female donor with HTLV-1-associated myelopathy (HAM/TSP).

This clonotype was counted many times. The rearrangement links TRBV10-3 to TRBJ2-5; D may be TRBD2 (7 bases). CDR3 length: 17 amino acids. Germline values: CDR1 ENHRY, CDR2 SYGVKD. V was shortened by 8 bases and J by 3 bases, with 25 bases between the two germline ends. The CDR3 nucleotides are TGTGCCATCGGGGGAGGGTCTCAGACAGGCTACAAAGAGACCCAGTACTTC. It codes for CAIGGGSQTGYKETQYF.

In its sample, this clonotype was seen many times. The chain employs TRBV20-1 and TRBJ2-3; 8 positions match TRBD1. The germline CDR1 and CDR2 sequences are DFQATT and SNEGSKA (reference sequence). V lost 5 bases to trimming and J lost 4 bases; unmatched junction nucleotides: 2. The CDR3 is 12 residues long. For the CDR3, the DNA is TGCAGTGCTTTACAGGGGGCAGATACGCAGTATTTT. It encodes CSALQGADTQYF.

This clonotype was seen many times. The chain carries TRBV28 and TRBJ2-7, with 11 nucleotides matching TRBD2. From germline, CDR1 is MDHEN and CDR2 SYDVKM. V shed 1 base, J shed 5 bases, and the junction held 10 bases outside the gene matches. The CDR3 is 17 residues long. CDR3: CASSLSLPSGGRDEQYF. The CDR3 nucleotides are TGTGCCAGCAGTTTATCTCTCCCTAGCGGGGGGCGCGACGAGCAGTACTTC.

This clonotype was observed at least ten times. The V gene is TRBV7-2, the J gene TRBJ2-6, with TRBD1 matching 9 bases. Unmatched junction bases numbered 5, after V lost 5 bases and J lost 0 bases. The CDR3 is made up of 17 amino acids. Germline V gene data show CDR1 as SGHTA and CDR2 as FQGNSA. Here the CDR3 DNA reads TGTGCCAGCAGCCCCGGGACAGGGAACTCTGGGGCCAACGTCCTGACTTTC. Translating gives CASSPGTGNSGANVLTF.

This clonotype was recorded many times. For the CDR3, the DNA is TGTGCCAGCGGATATCGGGGCACGCAGTATTTT. This translates into CASGYRGTQYF. The rearrangement links TRBV28 to TRBJ2-3; perhaps D is TRBD1 or TRBD2 (5 bases each). The CDR3 runs to 11 residues. V lost 8 bases and J 9 bases, leaving 12 bases between the germline ends. In germline, CDR1 is MDHEN, CDR2 SYDVKM.

This clonotype was detected many times. The chain employs TRBV6-6 and TRBJ1-1; D might be TRBD1 (5 bases). CDR1 MNHNY and CDR2 SVGAGI come from the germline V gene (reference sequence). The CDR3 totals 16 residues. The ends were cut back, 2 bases at V and 1 base at J, with 14 bases in the middle. CDR3 region: CASSYDGHRSNTEAFF. As DNA, the CDR3 is TGTGCCAGCAGTTACGACGGACACCGATCGAACACTGAAGCTTTCTTT.

V usage is TRBV29-1 and J usage is TRBJ1-1, with 7 bases lining up with TRBD1. CDR3 length: 13 residues. CDR1 is SQVTM, CDR2 ANQGSEA, per germline. V was clipped by 5 bases and J by 1 base; unmatched bases: 4. CDR3 DNA: TGCAGCGTTAACCGACAGGGGAACACTGAAGCTTTCTTT. Translated, it gives CSVNRQGNTEAFF.

This clonotype was detected many times. V gene TRBV5-1 combines with J gene TRBJ1-2, with 9 bases fitting TRBD1. J lost 2 bases, V lost 1 base, and 3 bases had no gene match. The V gene's germline CDR1 is SGHRS and CDR2 YFSETQ. This CDR3 contains 15 residues. CDR3 residues: CASSLRTGENYGYTF. CDR3 DNA sequence: TGCGCCAGCAGCTTGCGGACAGGGGAAAACTATGGCTACACCTTC.

This clonotype came up many times. V gene TRBV4-3 combines with J gene TRBJ2-5, with 11 bases lining up with TRBD2. V shed 0 bases, J shed 5 bases, and the junction held 2 bases outside the gene matches. CDR1 LGHNA and CDR2 YSLEER come from the germline V gene. The CDR3 length is 15 residues. The DNA for the CDR3 is TGCGCCAGCAGCCAAGATCGGACTAGCGGGGAGACCCAGTACTTC. Amino acids: CASSQDRTSGETQYF.

The table lists this clonotype with many counts. The CDR3 DNA follows: TGCGCCAGCAGCTTGGACAGAATGACTGAAGCTTTCTTT. Translation gives CASSLDRMTEAFF. The rearrangement uses TRBV5-1 and TRBJ1-1, with D hard to call. The V end was cut by 0 bases, the J end by 5 bases, with 8 bases between. Per germline, CDR1 SGHRS and CDR2 YFSETQ. CDR3 length equals 13 residues. Looking up the rest from reference TRBV5-1 and TRBJ1-1 gives the full variable domain: KAGVTQTPRYLIKTRGQQVTLSCSPISGHRSVSWYQQTPGQGLQFLFEYFSETQRNKGNFPGRFSGRQFSNSRSEMNVSTLELGDSALYLCASSLDRMTEAFFGQGTRLTVV.

This clonotype occurred many times. The chain joins TRBV5-1 to TRBJ2-3, with a weak D call TRBD1 (6 bases). V was cut by 3 bases and J by 2 bases, with 10 bases left in between. This CDR3 is built from 14 residues. Per germline, CDR1 SGHRS and CDR2 YFSETQ. The DNA of the CDR3 is TGCGCCAGCAGCTCTACAGGGAACACAGATACGCAGTATTTT. This translates into CASSSTGNTDTQYF. Using reference TRBV5-1 and TRBJ2-3 for the parts outside the CDR3, the full variable domain is KAGVTQTPRYLIKTRGQQVTLSCSPISGHRSVSWYQQTPGQGLQFLFEYFSETQRNKGNFPGRFSGRQFSNSRSEMNVSTLELGDSALYLCASSSTGNTDTQYFGPGTRLTVL.

Notes on this clonotype: Relative to the germline gene, one junction end is altered; a read error may explain this. The chain links TRBV5-1 to TRBJ2-3; tentatively, D is TRBD1 (5 bases). The germline V gene encodes CDR1 SGHRS and CDR2 YFSETQ. This CDR3 spans 13 amino acids. CDR3 in amino acids: CASSLNRGDMQYF. The CDR3 nucleotides are TGCGCCAGCAGCTTAAATAGGGGCGATATGCAGTATTTT.

The sample holds many counts of this clonotype. This sequence joins TRBV20-1 and TRBJ2-2; 8 bases map to TRBD2. The CDR3 totals 13 residues. Looked up from germline, CDR1 is DFQATT and CDR2 is SNEGSKA (reference sequence). The DNA for the CDR3 is TGCGGATGGAGCGGGAGTTCGCCCGGGGAGCTGTTTTTT. Translation gives CGWSGSSPGELFF.

This clonotype is medium-sized. The chain uses TRBV12-3 or TRBV12-4 and TRBJ2-1; D gene ambiguous. The V and J ends lost 8 bases and 5 bases respectively, with 10 bases between them. The CDR3 extends over 12 amino acids. The CDR3, as DNA: TGTGCCAGCCGTTATGCGAACAATGAGCAGTTCTTC. Encoded protein: CASRYANNEQFF.

This clonotype came up many times. The chain uses TRBV24-1 and TRBJ2-2, with 7 bases fitting TRBD2. V shed 4 bases and J 1 base; nucleotides not matched to a gene: 5. This CDR3 spans 16 amino acids. The germline gives CDR1 KGHDR, CDR2 SFDVKD. The CDR3 DNA reads TGTGCCACCAGTGACCTGAGCGGGGTGAACACCGGGGAGCTGTTTTTT. As protein: CATSDLSGVNTGELFF.

By share, this clonotype ranks as medium-sized. In DNA, the CDR3 is TGCGCCAGCAGCGGCCAGGGGGCGCAGGAAAAACTGTTTTTT. It yields the protein CASSGQGAQEKLFF. The chain recombines TRBV5-1 with TRBJ1-4; 8 bases align to TRBD1. CDR1 is SGHRS, CDR2 YFSETQ, per germline. The CDR3 loop spans 14 amino acids. The ends lost 4 bases at V and 8 bases at J; junction bases unmatched: 7. The full variable domain, rest sourced from reference TRBV5-1 and TRBJ1-4, is KAGVTQTPRYLIKTRGQQVTLSCSPISGHRSVSWYQQTPGQGLQFLFEYFSETQRNKGNFPGRFSGRQFSNSRSEMNVSTLELGDSALYLCASSGQGAQEKLFFGSGTQLSVL.

This clonotype has at least ten counts. The V gene is TRBV5-1, the J gene TRBJ2-1; TRBD2 agrees at 16 bases. The V and J ends lost 2 bases and 5 bases, in that order; junction bases with no gene match: 7. The germline CDR1 and CDR2 sequences are SGHRS and YFSETQ. The CDR3 runs to 18 residues. The CDR3 loop reads CASSFGTSGRAWDNEQFF. The CDR3 region has the DNA TGCGCCAGCAGCTTCGGGACTAGCGGGAGGGCCTGGGACAATGAGCAGTTCTTC.

Many counts were recorded for this clonotype. The CDR3 sequence is CSGAQKGQETQYF. DNA of the CDR3: TGCAGTGGCGCCCAGAAGGGTCAAGAGACCCAGTACTTC. This sequence joins TRBV20-1 and TRBJ2-5; D call uncertain. Deletions cut 7 bases from V and 2 bases from J, with 14 bases between. CDR3 size: 13 residues. Germline V gene data show CDR1 as DFQATT and CDR2 as SNEGSKA (reference sequence).

This clonotype has a count of ten or more. The J gene is TRBJ2-1, the V gene TRBV20-1; D gene unclear. From germline, CDR1 is DFQATT and CDR2 SNEGSKA (reference sequence). V lost 0 bases and J 0 bases, leaving 3 bases between the germline ends. The CDR3 loop spans 13 amino acids. CDR3 region: CSARESSYNEQFF. The CDR3 DNA sequence: TGCAGTGCTAGAGAAAGCTCCTACAATGAGCAGTTCTTC.

This clonotype was counted many times. In DNA, the CDR3 is TGTGCCAGCAGTTTAGGGGGTGGAGGAAACACCATATATTTT. This encodes CASSLGGGGNTIYF. The chain couples TRBV12-3 or TRBV12-4 to TRBJ1-3; D is unclear. The CDR3 sequence is 14 residues long. Trimming stripped 1 base from V and 4 bases from J, with 8 bases between.

V gene TRBV7-2 combines with J gene TRBJ2-2; perhaps TRBD1 as D (6 bases). There are 15 residues in the CDR3. V lost 1 base, J lost 0 bases, and 6 bases lay in between. The germline CDR1 and CDR2 sequences are SGHTA and FQGNSA. DNA for the CDR3: TGTGCCAGCAGCTTAGACAGGGCGAACACCGGGGAGCTGTTTTTT. Amino acids: CASSLDRANTGELFF. Full variable domain (remainder filled in from reference TRBV7-2 and TRBJ2-2): GAGVSQSPSNKVTEKGKDVELRCDPISGHTALYWYRQSLGQGLEFLIYFQGNSAPDKSGLPSDRFSAERTGGSVSTLTIQRTQQEDSAVYLCASSLDRANTGELFFGEGSRLTVL.

The chain joins TRBV29-1 to TRBJ2-3; D is uncertain. The CDR3 covers 13 residues. The V gene lost 5 bases and the J gene lost 3 bases, with 12 bases spanning the gap. In germline, CDR1 is SQVTM, CDR2 ANQGSEA. CDR3 DNA: TGCAGCGTTCATGGTGGTGGTACAGATACGCAGTATTTT. Translating it yields CSVHGGGTDTQYF.

In its sample, this clonotype was seen many times. This chain uses TRBV20-1 with TRBJ2-1; 9 nucleotides match TRBD1. The CDR3 runs 15 residues. Germline CDR1 DFQATT, CDR2 SNEGSKA (reference sequence). Germline trimming cut 5 bases from V and 7 bases from J; bases unmatched to any gene: 12. The CDR3 reads CSAHTGGAVLNEQFF. DNA of the CDR3: TGCAGTGCTCATACAGGGGGCGCGGTCCTAAATGAGCAGTTCTTC.

This clonotype came up many times. This chain joins TRBV6-5 and TRBJ1-1; D is unclear. The CDR3 extends over 14 amino acids. V was shortened by 8 bases and J by 1 base, with 14 bases between the two germline ends. Per the germline V gene, CDR1 is MNHEY and CDR2 is SVGAGI. The CDR3 region has the DNA TGTGCCAGCTTTCTCTTCATGGGGAACACTGAAGCTTTCTTT. Its translation: CASFLFMGNTEAFF.

This clonotype has at least ten counts. The chain has TRBV20-1 and TRBJ2-1; no clear D gene. Per germline, CDR1 DFQATT and CDR2 SNEGSKA (reference sequence). V was shortened by 5 bases and J by 4 bases, with 15 bases between the two germline ends. This CDR3 has 14 residues. Here the CDR3 reads CSAAALGQYNEQFF. CDR3 sequence (DNA): TGCAGTGCTGCGGCCCTAGGGCAGTACAATGAGCAGTTCTTC.

Many counts were recorded for this clonotype. This chain joins TRBV4-2 and TRBJ2-3, with a possible D match to TRBD2 (5 bases). The CDR3 covers 15 residues. The V end was cut by 0 bases, the J end by 4 bases, with 11 bases between. Germline values: CDR1 LGHNA, CDR2 YNFKEQ. The CDR3 loop is CASSQEASSPDTQYF. As DNA, the CDR3 is TGTGCCAGCAGCCAAGAGGCTAGCTCCCCAGATACGCAGTATTTT.

This clonotype was picked up many times. The chain links TRBV5-1 to TRBJ1-2; no reliable D call. Trimming took 2 bases from V and 4 from J, leaving 12 bases between them. Looked up from germline, CDR1 is SGHRS and CDR2 is YFSETQ. This CDR3 has 14 amino acids. CDR3: CASSLADPAYGYTF. The CDR3 bases are TGCGCCAGCAGCTTAGCCGACCCAGCCTATGGCTACACCTTC. Full variable domain (rest looked up from reference TRBV5-1 and TRBJ1-2): KAGVTQTPRYLIKTRGQQVTLSCSPISGHRSVSWYQQTPGQGLQFLFEYFSETQRNKGNFPGRFSGRQFSNSRSEMNVSTLELGDSALYLCASSLADPAYGYTFGSGTRLTVV.

This clonotype has more than one count but fewer than ten. The rearrangement uses TRBV7-9 and TRBJ2-2, with D unresolved. The germline V and J ends were trimmed by 8 bases and 4 bases, with 14 bases remaining between them. Germline-derived CDR1 and CDR2 are SEHNR and FQNEAQ (reference sequence). This CDR3 region has 14 residues. The CDR3 nucleotides are TGTGCCAGCTTAGTGTGGGCCTCCACCGGGGAGCTGTTTTTT. This gives the protein CASLVWASTGELFF.

This clonotype was counted many times. The genes are TRBV2 and TRBJ2-7; TRBD2 matches 7 bases. This CDR3 has 15 residues. The germline V gene has CDR1 SNHLY and CDR2 FYNNEI. The J segment lost 0 bases and the V segment lost 5 bases, leaving 7 bases of the junction unmatched. The CDR3 sequence is CASSPSSGSSYEQYF. CDR3 coding DNA: TGTGCCAGCAGTCCCTCTAGCGGAAGCTCCTACGAGCAGTACTTC.